This T cell receptor beta chain stems from a study of cytomegalovirus exposure and HLA in healthy donors. Repertoires were generated with immunoSEQ multiplex PCR, while TCRdb's copy carries only in-frame clones and drops some. This sample has 150,000 to 200,000 clones, with 88% found just once. This clone appeared a single time. Its antigen is currently unknown. Germline CDR1 SGHVS, CDR2 FQNEAQ. There are 16 residues in the CDR3. V lost 5 bases, J lost 7 bases, and 15 bases stayed unmatched. Study-wide points: Confirmation was obtained in vitro that a few CMV-associated chains are specific for CMV antigens.

This receptor was identified in a man younger than 35 in good health and CMV-seronegative. The sample was PBMCs. J is TRBJ1-2 and V is TRBV7-8; 8 bases are a match to TRBD1. CDR3 protein: CASSRQGLTFGRGYTF. The CDR3 DNA reads TGTGCCAGCAGCCGACAGGGGTTAACGTTTGGTCGTGGCTACACCTTC.